Following are 28 T cell receptor beta chains from one sample sequenced in a study of radiotherapy plus CTLA-4 blockade in lung cancer. Assay used: immunoSEQ multiplex PCR; TCRdb lists only in-frame clones, some missing. The sample comprises tens of thousands of clones, roughly 70% of which are singletons, and over 12% rests with the top ten. The sequenced sample was peripheral blood, obtained from a patient treated with radiotherapy plus ipilimumab. These receptors were obtained from a human donor with non-small cell lung cancer that progressed on radiotherapy plus ipilimumab.

This clone turned up a few times. The chain links TRBV7-3 to TRBJ2-1; D is unresolved. This CDR3 contains 13 residues. V dropped 2 bases and J dropped 6 bases, with 8 bases sitting between them. Germline CDR1 is SGHTA and CDR2 is FQGTGA. The CDR3 nucleotides are TGTGCCAGCAGCTTAGGGCTGCCCAATGAGCAGTTCTTC. The encoded protein is CASSLGLPNEQFF.

The chain couples TRBV28 to TRBJ2-2; TRBD1 aligns across 9 bases. J was trimmed by 2 bases and V by 6 bases; bases with no gene match: 4. Germline CDR1 and CDR2: MDHEN and SYDVKM. The CDR3 extends over 15 amino acids. The CDR3: CASRGTGLNTGELFF. As DNA, the CDR3 is TGTGCCAGCAGAGGGACAGGGCTAAACACCGGGGAGCTGTTTTTT.

The V gene is TRBV7-9, the J gene TRBJ2-4, with 10 bases that match TRBD1. This CDR3 is 18 amino acids long. V trimming: 2 bases; J trimming: 0 bases; junction bases outside the gene matches: 7. Germline loops: CDR1 SEHNR, CDR2 FQNEAQ (reference sequence). The CDR3, as DNA: TGTGCCAGCAGCTTACTAGGAGGGACAGGGGTAGCCAAAAACATTCAGTACTTC. Encoded protein: CASSLLGGTGVAKNIQYF.

V gene TRBV2 combines with J gene TRBJ2-5, with TRBD2 matching over 9 bases. The CDR3 runs to 16 residues. Germline V gene data show CDR1 as SNHLY and CDR2 as FYNNEI. J lost 5 bases, V lost 10 bases, and 17 bases had no gene match. The CDR3: CATGTLGGRARETQYF. The CDR3 DNA sequence: TGTGCCACCGGCACCTTGGGCGGGAGGGCCAGGGAGACCCAGTACTTC. The full variable domain, in which reference TRBV2 and TRBJ2-5 provide the parts outside the CDR3, is EPEVTQTPSHQVTQMGQEVILRCVPISNHLYFYWYRQILGQKVEFLVSFYNNEISEKSEIFDDQFSVERPDGSNFTLKIRSTKLEDSAMYFCATGTLGGRARETQYFGPGTRLLVL.

The J gene is TRBJ2-1, the V gene TRBV9; D tentatively fits TRBD1 or TRBD2 (5 bases each). V was shortened by 2 bases and J by 9 bases, with 15 bases between the two germline ends. The CDR3 loop spans 14 amino acids. Per the germline V gene, CDR1 is SGDLS and CDR2 is YYNGEE. The CDR3 reads CASSVQEGLPEQFF. The CDR3 DNA sequence: TGTGCCAGCAGCGTCCAAGAGGGGCTCCCTGAGCAGTTCTTC. The whole variable domain, filled in from reference TRBV9 and TRBJ2-1, reads DSGVTQTPKHLITATGQRVTLRCSPRSGDLSVYWYQQSLDQGLQFLIQYYNGEERAKGNILERFSAQQFPDLHSELNLSSLELGDSALYFCASSVQEGLPEQFFGPGTRLTVL.

The V call is TRBV27, the J call TRBJ2-7, with TRBD2 as a possible D gene (7 bases). This CDR3 spans 11 amino acids. The germline V and J ends were trimmed by 8 bases and 5 bases, with 10 bases remaining between them. Germline V CDR1 and CDR2: MNHEY, SMNVEV (reference sequence). CDR3 sequence: CASGRGDEQYF. The CDR3 nucleotides are TGTGCCAGCGGGAGGGGGGACGAGCAGTACTTC.

The rearrangement links TRBV7-2 to TRBJ2-1; 8 bases fit TRBD2. Germline CDR1 reads SGHTA; CDR2 reads FQGNSA. The CDR3 contains 17 residues. The V gene end was trimmed by 5 bases and the J gene end by 3 bases; junction bases not matched to a gene: 12. CDR3: CASSPNGLAGFYNEQFF. The DNA of the CDR3 is TGTGCCAGCAGCCCCAATGGGCTAGCGGGTTTCTACAATGAGCAGTTCTTC.

The genes are TRBV7-3 and TRBJ2-5; TRBD1 matches at 10 bases. The V segment lost 5 bases and the J segment 5 bases; nucleotides outside the gene matches: 5. The CDR3 is made up of 14 amino acids. From germline, CDR1 is SGHTA and CDR2 FQGTGA. The CDR3 nucleotides are TGTGCCAGCAGCCCGGACAGGGGGAGCGAGACCCAGTACTTC. Protein: CASSPDRGSETQYF.

V gene TRBV7-2 combines with J gene TRBJ1-5; 7 bases line up with TRBD1. The germline CDR1 and CDR2 sequences are SGHTA and FQGNSA. The length of the CDR3 is 16 residues. V lost 1 base, J lost 4 bases, and 7 bases stayed unmatched. CDR3 residues: CASSLGGAGGNQPQHF. In nucleotides, the CDR3 is TGTGCCAGCAGCTTAGGGGGGGCAGGGGGAAATCAGCCCCAGCATTTT.

This clone ranks as medium-sized. This chain connects TRBV19 to TRBJ1-1, with 9 bases lining up with TRBD1. Germline loops: CDR1 LNHDA, CDR2 SQIVND (reference sequence). CDR3 length equals 13 residues. J gave up 3 bases and V 7 bases, and 3 bases lay outside the gene matches. The CDR3 DNA follows: TGTGCCAGTAAAGGGACAGGGTACACTGAAGCTTTCTTT. Amino acid sequence: CASKGTGYTEAFF.

This clone was seen more than once but under ten times. V and J are TRBV6-5 and TRBJ2-1, with D unclear. The germline V and J ends were trimmed by 6 bases and 12 bases, with 18 bases remaining between them. Germline lookup yields CDR1 MNHEY and CDR2 SVGAGI. CDR3 length: 13 amino acids. CDR3 nucleotide sequence: TGTGCCAGCAGCCCAGGACCGGTTCGGGTGCAGTTCTTC. Its protein product is CASSPGPVRVQFF.

This chain connects TRBV7-9 to TRBJ1-1, with 11 nucleotides matching TRBD1. The CDR3 loop spans 14 amino acids. J was trimmed by 10 bases and V by 1 base; bases with no gene match: 5. Per germline, CDR1 SEHNR and CDR2 FQNEAQ (reference sequence). DNA of the CDR3: TGTGCCAGCAGCTTAGATGGGACAGGGGGTAGAGCTTTCTTT. This gives the protein CASSLDGTGGRAFF.

The chain has TRBV6-5 and TRBJ1-4; tentatively, D is TRBD1 (5 bases). V gave up 5 bases and J gave up 4 bases, with 11 bases separating them. The CDR3 contains 14 residues. The germline V gene encodes CDR1 MNHEY and CDR2 SVGAGI. The CDR3 loop reads CASSEGRGNEKLFF. CDR3 bases: TGTGCCAGCAGTGAGGGGCGCGGTAATGAAAAACTGTTTTTT.

This chain connects TRBV11-2 to TRBJ1-5; D is undetermined. Germline lookup yields CDR1 SGHAT and CDR2 FQNNGV. The CDR3 has 16 amino acids. Trimming left V 1 base short and J 6 bases short, with 16 bases between. CDR3 in amino acids: CASSLVPGRRSQPQHF. The CDR3 DNA reads TGTGCCAGCAGCTTAGTACCGGGCAGGAGGAGTCAGCCCCAGCATTTT.

V usage is TRBV7-3 and J usage is TRBJ2-2, with D perhaps matching TRBD2 (7 bases). Germline V gene data show CDR1 as SGHTA and CDR2 as FQGTGA. CDR3 length equals 13 residues. V lost 5 bases, J lost 6 bases, and 10 bases lay in between. For the CDR3, the DNA is TGTGCCAGCAGCAGGGAGGGGGCCGGGGAGCTGTTTTTT. It encodes CASSREGAGELFF.

The CDR3 coding sequence is TGTGCCAGCAGTACATACACCGGGGAGCTGTTTTTT. Protein sequence: CASSTYTGELFF. This chain links TRBV27 with TRBJ2-2; the D is unclear. Germline V gene lookup returns CDR1 MNHEY and CDR2 SMNVEV (reference sequence). This CDR3 region has 12 residues. Trimming took off 5 bases at V and 3 bases at J, with 4 bases between the two ends.

The CDR3 nucleotides read TGTGCCAGCAGTGAAGCGGGCGGGGGCAATCAGCCCCAGCATTTT. Encoded protein: CASSEAGGGNQPQHF. The chain combines TRBV25-1 with TRBJ1-5; D is uncertain. Germline V gene sequence: CDR1 MGHDK, CDR2 SYGVNS. With 2 bases removed from V and 2 bases from J, the gap between germline ends came to 10 bases. The CDR3 runs to 15 residues.

The chain is built from TRBV19 and TRBJ1-2, with D perhaps TRBD1 (5 bases). The germline V and J ends were trimmed by 4 bases and 8 bases, with 14 bases remaining between them. Germline CDR1 and CDR2: LNHDA and SQIVND (reference sequence). The CDR3 length is 13 residues. CDR3 sequence (DNA): TGTGCCAGTAGTAGCAGGGCGCCTGGGGGCTACACCTTC. Amino acid sequence: CASSSRAPGGYTF.

The J gene is TRBJ1-3, the V gene TRBV28; TRBD1 is a possible D gene (5 bases). CDR1 MDHEN and CDR2 SYDVKM come from the germline V gene. CDR3 size: 17 residues. The V end lost 4 bases, the J end lost 3 bases, and 19 bases lay between the germline ends. The CDR3 sequence is CASSSPGVLRGGNTIYF. DNA of the CDR3: TGTGCCAGCAGTTCCCCAGGAGTCCTAAGGGGTGGAAACACCATATATTTT.

The chain is built from TRBV5-1 and TRBJ2-3, with D unclear. Trimming cost V 0 bases and J 3 bases, with 11 bases left between them. The CDR3 is 15 amino acids. Germline-derived CDR1 and CDR2 are SGHRS and YFSETQ. CDR3 sequence (DNA): TGCGCCAGCAGCTTGGAACGACATTTAACAGATACGCAGTATTTT. Its translation is CASSLERHLTDTQYF. Looking up the rest from reference TRBV5-1 and TRBJ2-3 gives the full variable domain: KAGVTQTPRYLIKTRGQQVTLSCSPISGHRSVSWYQQTPGQGLQFLFEYFSETQRNKGNFPGRFSGRQFSNSRSEMNVSTLELGDSALYLCASSLERHLTDTQYFGPGTRLTVL.

This chain connects TRBV28 to TRBJ1-3; D unclear. This CDR3 spans 15 amino acids. Germline CDR1 MDHEN, CDR2 SYDVKM. Trimming left V 7 bases short and J 0 bases short, with 13 bases between. CDR3 sequence (DNA): TGTGCCAGCACCCCGTCAGCAGACTCTGGAAACACCATATATTTT. Its protein product is CASTPSADSGNTIYF.

This chain links TRBV28 with TRBJ2-3; the D gene is possibly TRBD1 (6 bases). Germline V gene lookup returns CDR1 MDHEN and CDR2 SYDVKM. The CDR3 loop spans 13 amino acids. The V end lost 11 bases, the J end lost 2 bases, and 14 bases lay between the germline ends. CDR3: CAGRGGHTDTQYF. The CDR3, as DNA: TGTGCCGGTAGAGGGGGACACACAGATACGCAGTATTTT. Variable domain in full (rest from reference TRBV28 and TRBJ2-3): DVKVTQSSRYLVKRTGEKVFLECVQDMDHENMFWYRQDPGLGLRLIYFSYDVKMKEKGDIPEGYSVSREKKERFSLILESASTNQTSMYLCAGRGGHTDTQYFGPGTRLTVL.

The genes are TRBV29-1 and TRBJ2-1; 10 nucleotides align to TRBD2. The V gene end was trimmed by 4 bases and the J gene end by 9 bases; junction bases not matched to a gene: 9. CDR3 size: 14 residues. In germline, CDR1 is SQVTM, CDR2 ANQGSEA. CDR3 sequence (DNA): TGCAGCGTTGGACCAGCGGGAGGGCCCAGTGAGCAGTTCTTC. Its protein product is CSVGPAGGPSEQFF.

This chain links TRBV7-9 with TRBJ2-1; 9 nucleotides align to TRBD2. V lost 5 bases to trimming and J lost 4 bases; unmatched junction nucleotides: 6. Germline values: CDR1 SEHNR, CDR2 FQNEAQ (reference sequence). CDR3 length: 15 residues. The CDR3 reads CASSLRTSDYNEQFF. The CDR3 bases are TGTGCCAGCAGCCTTCGGACTAGCGATTACAATGAGCAGTTCTTC.

This chain uses TRBV7-8 with TRBJ2-7; the D gene is possibly TRBD2 (6 bases). Germline V CDR1 and CDR2: SGHVS, FQNEAQ. V was cut by 1 base and J by 4 bases, with 11 bases left in between. The CDR3 totals 14 residues. The CDR3 DNA sequence: TGTGCCAGCAGCTTAGATAGCGGATGGTACGAGCAGTACTTC. Amino acids: CASSLDSGWYEQYF.

V gene TRBV18 combines with J gene TRBJ2-7; D may be TRBD1 (5 bases). CDR1 is KGHSH and CDR2 is LQKENI in the germline V gene. The CDR3 loop spans 16 amino acids. Trimming cost V 3 bases and J 2 bases, with 17 bases left between them. The CDR3 protein is CASSPLAGKAAYEQYF. The CDR3 coding sequence is TGTGCCAGCTCACCCCTCGCAGGGAAGGCGGCCTACGAGCAGTACTTC.

This clone was seen a handful of times. The chain joins TRBV19 to TRBJ1-3; perhaps TRBD1 as D (5 bases). Germline CDR1 reads LNHDA; CDR2 reads SQIVND (reference sequence). Trimming left V 4 bases short and J 4 bases short, with 11 bases between. CDR3 length equals 14 residues. The chain's CDR3 is CASSTGTVGNTIYF. The CDR3 DNA reads as TGTGCCAGTAGTACTGGGACGGTCGGAAACACCATATATTTT.

The chain carries TRBV5-1 and TRBJ2-1; D remains ambiguous. The CDR3 is 15 residues long. V was pared by 4 bases and J by 3 bases, with 14 bases between. Looked up from germline, CDR1 is SGHRS and CDR2 is YFSETQ. CDR3 sequence (DNA): TGCGCCAGCAGCCCCGGGTTAACCAACTACAATGAGCAGTTCTTC. Its translation is CASSPGLTNYNEQFF.